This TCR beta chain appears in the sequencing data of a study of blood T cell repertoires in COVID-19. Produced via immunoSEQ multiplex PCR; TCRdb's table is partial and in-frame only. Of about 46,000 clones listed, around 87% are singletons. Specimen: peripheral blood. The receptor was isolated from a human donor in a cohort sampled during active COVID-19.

The CDR3 here is CASSQRAKPEAFF. The CDR3 coding sequence is TGTGCCAGCAGCCAGAGGGCTAAACCTGAAGCTTTCTTT. This chain uses TRBV3-1 (or the pseudogene TRBV3-2) with TRBJ1-1; D unclear. Trimming removed 3 bases at V and 6 bases at J, with 11 bases between. The CDR3 runs to 13 residues. CDR1 is LGHDT, CDR2 YNNKEL, per germline (reference sequence).